Each of the 9 T cell receptor beta chains below was sequenced from the same sample in a study of T cells in Graves' hyperthyroidism and ophthalmopathy. Authors of the study amplified TCR beta CDR3 regions from RNA transcripts. The primer set for the first-round RT-PCR of the TCR CDR3 was HTBI. TCRdb redid the calling of the multiplex PCR reads with MiXCR, one entry per CDR3 protein. This table holds about 130,000 distinct CDR3 sequences, approximately 20% found once. Sequenced input: blood. The source is a woman in her fifties or sixties with Graves' hyperthyroidism that later progressed to Graves' ophthalmopathy.

This clonotype has ten or more counts. The V gene is TRBV6-1, the J gene TRBJ2-5; D is ambiguous. The V gene's germline CDR1 is MNHNS and CDR2 SASEGT. The CDR3 contains 14 residues. V was trimmed by 0 bases and J by 5 bases, leaving 10 bases between them. In DNA form, the CDR3 reads TGTGCCAGCAGTGAAGCAGGGCTGGGGGAGACCCAGTACTTC. Amino acids: CASSEAGLGETQYF.

The sample holds one count of this clonotype. The chain has TRBV7-6 and TRBJ2-5; D is undetermined. Germline-derived CDR1 and CDR2 are SGHVS and FNYEAQ. Trimming left V 6 bases short and J 4 bases short, with 15 bases between. This CDR3 has 14 amino acids. CDR3 bases: TGTGCCAGCAGTCCACTGGACCCCACAGAGACCCAGTACTTC. Translated: CASSPLDPTETQYF.

This clonotype was detected ten times or more. The J gene is TRBJ1-1, the V gene TRBV27, with D possibly matching TRBD1 (5 bases). The V gene's germline CDR1 is MNHEY and CDR2 SMNVEV (reference sequence). CDR3 length: 15 amino acids. V was clipped by 3 bases and J by 1 base, with 12 bases between them. Written as DNA, the CDR3 is TGTGCCAGCAGTTTGCTAAGACAGAGGAACACTGAAGCTTTCTTT. It is translated as CASSLLRQRNTEAFF.

This clonotype was counted at least ten times. The CDR3 sequence is CASSLLARPSDTQYF. CDR3 DNA sequence: TGTGCCAGCAGCCTACTAGCCCGGCCATCAGATACGCAGTATTTT. This sequence joins TRBV2 and TRBJ2-3; maybe TRBD2 (6 bases). Germline lookup yields CDR1 SNHLY and CDR2 FYNNEI. V was shortened by 6 bases and J by 4 bases, with 17 bases between the two germline ends. CDR3 length: 15 amino acids.

This clonotype was detected many times. The rearrangement joins TRBV20-1 to TRBJ2-7; 8 bases are a match to TRBD1. This CDR3 has 13 amino acids. From germline, CDR1 is DFQATT and CDR2 SNEGSKA (reference sequence). Trimming took 6 bases from V and 4 from J; bases not matched to a gene: 8. CDR3 sequence (DNA): TGCAGTGCGGGGGACAGGAAATTATACGAGCAGTACTTC. Protein product: CSAGDRKLYEQYF.

The J gene is TRBJ1-3, the V gene TRBV5-1; D remains ambiguous. Germline CDR1 is SGHRS and CDR2 is YFSETQ. Trimming took off 1 base at V and 2 bases at J, with 16 bases between the two ends. This CDR3 has 17 amino acids. The CDR3 DNA reads TGCGCCAGCAGCTTGTATTCCTCTGGATATCCTGGAAACACCATATATTTT. As protein: CASSLYSSGYPGNTIYF.

This chain uses TRBV10-3 with TRBJ1-2; 9 bases are shared with TRBD1. V gave up 10 bases and J gave up 6 bases; unmatched junction bases: 9. The CDR3 length is 13 residues. The germline gives CDR1 ENHRY, CDR2 SYGVKD. CDR3 sequence: CATTGTGRDGYTF. The CDR3 DNA reads TGTGCCACGACCGGGACAGGGAGAGATGGCTACACCTTC.

This chain connects TRBV20-1 to TRBJ2-5, with D hard to call. V lost 3 bases and J 6 bases, leaving 8 bases between the germline ends. Germline CDR1 DFQATT, CDR2 SNEGSKA (reference sequence). This CDR3 has 11 amino acids. The CDR3 DNA follows: TGCAGTGCTAGTCCTCAGCAGACCCAGTACTTC. Translated: CSASPQQTQYF.

This clonotype was detected ten times or more. The rearrangement uses TRBV18 and TRBJ2-1, with a weak D call TRBD1 (5 bases). Trimming took 3 bases from V and 0 from J, leaving 12 bases between them. Germline-derived CDR1 and CDR2 are KGHSH and LQKENI. There are 16 residues in the CDR3. CDR3 sequence: CASSPYGQGSYNEQFF. DNA for the CDR3: TGTGCCAGCTCACCTTACGGGCAGGGCTCCTACAATGAGCAGTTCTTC.